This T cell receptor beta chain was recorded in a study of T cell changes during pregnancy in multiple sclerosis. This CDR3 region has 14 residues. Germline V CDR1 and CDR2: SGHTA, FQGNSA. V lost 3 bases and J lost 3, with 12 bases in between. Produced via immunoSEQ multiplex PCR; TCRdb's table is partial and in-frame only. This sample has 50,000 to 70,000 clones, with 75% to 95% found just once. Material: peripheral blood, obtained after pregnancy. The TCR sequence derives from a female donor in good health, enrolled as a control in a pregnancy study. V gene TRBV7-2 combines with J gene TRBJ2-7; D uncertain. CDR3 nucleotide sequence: TGTGCCAGCAGCTTTGCAGAAACCATCTACGAGCAGTACTTC. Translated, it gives CASSFAETIYEQYF.